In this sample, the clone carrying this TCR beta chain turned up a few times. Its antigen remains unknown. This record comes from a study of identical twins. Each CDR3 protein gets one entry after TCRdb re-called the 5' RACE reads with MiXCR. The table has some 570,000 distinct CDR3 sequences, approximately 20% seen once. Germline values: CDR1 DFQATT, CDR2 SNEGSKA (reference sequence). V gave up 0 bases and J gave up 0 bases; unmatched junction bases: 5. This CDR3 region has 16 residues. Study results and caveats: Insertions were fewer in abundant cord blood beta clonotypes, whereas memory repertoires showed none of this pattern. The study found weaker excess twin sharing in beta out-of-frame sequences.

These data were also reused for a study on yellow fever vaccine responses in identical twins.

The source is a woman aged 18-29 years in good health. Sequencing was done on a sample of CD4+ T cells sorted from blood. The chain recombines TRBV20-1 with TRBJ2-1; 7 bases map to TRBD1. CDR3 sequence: CSARDGNRGSYNEQFF. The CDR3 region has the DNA TGCAGTGCTAGAGATGGGAACAGGGGCTCCTACAATGAGCAGTTCTTC.